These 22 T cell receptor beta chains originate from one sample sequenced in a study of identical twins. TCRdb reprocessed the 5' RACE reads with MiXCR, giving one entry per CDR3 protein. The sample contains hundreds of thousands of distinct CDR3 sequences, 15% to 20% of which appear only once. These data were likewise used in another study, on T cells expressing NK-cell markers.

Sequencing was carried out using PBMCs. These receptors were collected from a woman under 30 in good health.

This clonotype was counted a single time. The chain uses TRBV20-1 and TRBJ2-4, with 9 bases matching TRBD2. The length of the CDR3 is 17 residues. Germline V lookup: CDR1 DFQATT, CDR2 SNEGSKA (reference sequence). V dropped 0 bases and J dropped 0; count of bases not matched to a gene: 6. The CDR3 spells CSARDRETSGAKNIQYF. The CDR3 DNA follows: TGCAGTGCTAGAGATAGGGAGACTAGCGGAGCCAAAAACATTCAGTACTTC.

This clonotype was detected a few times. CDR3 bases: TGTGCCAGCGGATCTACAGGGCGGGGTGAGCAGTTCTTC. It translates to CASGSTGRGEQFF. The rearrangement uses TRBV6-1 and TRBJ2-1; D tentatively fits TRBD1 or TRBD2 (6 bases each). V was shortened by 8 bases and J by 9 bases, with 17 bases between the two germline ends. The germline V gene encodes CDR1 MNHNS and CDR2 SASEGT. The CDR3 covers 13 residues.

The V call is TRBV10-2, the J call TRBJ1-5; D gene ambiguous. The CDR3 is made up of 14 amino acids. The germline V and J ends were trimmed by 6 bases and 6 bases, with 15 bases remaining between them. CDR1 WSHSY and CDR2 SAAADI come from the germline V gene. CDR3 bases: TGCGCCAGCAGCGGGGATTCTCTGGGTCAGCCCCAGCATTTT. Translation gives CASSGDSLGQPQHF.

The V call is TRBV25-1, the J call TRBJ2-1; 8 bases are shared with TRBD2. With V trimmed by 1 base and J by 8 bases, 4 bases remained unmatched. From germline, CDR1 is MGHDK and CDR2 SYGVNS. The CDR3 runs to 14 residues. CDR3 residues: CASSEFNGGDEQFF. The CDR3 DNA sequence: TGTGCCAGCAGTGAATTCAACGGGGGGGATGAGCAGTTCTTC.

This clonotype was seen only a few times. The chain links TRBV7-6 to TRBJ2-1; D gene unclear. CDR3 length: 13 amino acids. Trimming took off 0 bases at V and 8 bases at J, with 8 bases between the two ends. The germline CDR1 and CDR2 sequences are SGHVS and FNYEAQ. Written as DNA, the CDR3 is TGTGCCAGCAGCTTAGCGGCCCGCTATGAGCAGTTCTTC. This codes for CASSLAARYEQFF. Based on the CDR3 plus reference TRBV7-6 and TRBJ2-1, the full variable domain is GAGVSQSPRYKVTKRGQDVALRCDPISGHVSLYWYRQALGQGPEFLTYFNYEAQQDKSGLPNDRFSAERPEGSISTLTIQRTEQRDSAMYRCASSLAARYEQFFGPGTRLTVL.

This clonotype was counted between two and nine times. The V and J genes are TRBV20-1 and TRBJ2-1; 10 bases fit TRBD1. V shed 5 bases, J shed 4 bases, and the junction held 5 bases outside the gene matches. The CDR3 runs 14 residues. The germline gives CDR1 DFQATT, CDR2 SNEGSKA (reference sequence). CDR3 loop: CSAQPGQGYNEQFF. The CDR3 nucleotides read TGCAGTGCTCAACCGGGACAGGGGTACAATGAGCAGTTCTTC.

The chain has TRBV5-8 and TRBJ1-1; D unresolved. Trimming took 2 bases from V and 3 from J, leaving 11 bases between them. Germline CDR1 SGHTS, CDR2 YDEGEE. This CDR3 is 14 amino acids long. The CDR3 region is CASSLGSSYTEAFF. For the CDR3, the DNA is TGTGCCAGCAGCTTAGGTTCGAGTTACACTGAAGCTTTCTTT.

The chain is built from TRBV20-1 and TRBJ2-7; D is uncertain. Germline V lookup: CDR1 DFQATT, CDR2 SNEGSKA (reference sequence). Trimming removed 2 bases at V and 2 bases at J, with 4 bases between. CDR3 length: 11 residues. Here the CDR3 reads CSARRAYEQYF. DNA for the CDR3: TGCAGTGCTAGACGAGCCTACGAGCAGTACTTC.

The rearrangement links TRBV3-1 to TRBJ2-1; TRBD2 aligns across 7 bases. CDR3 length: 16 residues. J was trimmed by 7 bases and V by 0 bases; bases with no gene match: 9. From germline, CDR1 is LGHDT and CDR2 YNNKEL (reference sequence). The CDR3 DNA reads TGTGCCAGCAGCCAAGATCTCGCGGGAGTTAAGAATGAGCAGTTCTTC. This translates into CASSQDLAGVKNEQFF.

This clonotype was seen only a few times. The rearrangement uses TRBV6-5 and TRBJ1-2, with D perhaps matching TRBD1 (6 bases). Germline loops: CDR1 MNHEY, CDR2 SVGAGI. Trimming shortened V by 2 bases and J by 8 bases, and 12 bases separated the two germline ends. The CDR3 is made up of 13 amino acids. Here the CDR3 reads CASSYPDSRGYTF. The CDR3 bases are TGTGCCAGCAGTTACCCGGACAGTCGAGGCTACACCTTC.

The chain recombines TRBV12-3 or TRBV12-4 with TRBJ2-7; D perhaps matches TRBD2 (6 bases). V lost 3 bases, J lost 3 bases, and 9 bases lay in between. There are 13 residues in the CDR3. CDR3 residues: CASSFGRIYEQYF. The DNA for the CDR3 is TGTGCCAGCAGTTTCGGGAGAATCTACGAGCAGTACTTC.

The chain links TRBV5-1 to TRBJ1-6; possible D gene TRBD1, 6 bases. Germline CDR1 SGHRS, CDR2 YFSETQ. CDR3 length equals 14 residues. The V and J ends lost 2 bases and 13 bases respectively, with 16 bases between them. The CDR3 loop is CASSFGGGGAPLHF. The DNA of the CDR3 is TGCGCCAGCAGCTTCGGCGGGGGGGGCGCGCCCCTCCACTTT.

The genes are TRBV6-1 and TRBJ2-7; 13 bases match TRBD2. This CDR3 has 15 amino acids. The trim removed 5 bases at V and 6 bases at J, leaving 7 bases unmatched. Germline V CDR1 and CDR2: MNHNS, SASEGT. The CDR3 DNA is TGTGCCAGCAGTCCTCCGGGACTAGCGGGGCGCGAGCAGTACTTC. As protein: CASSPPGLAGREQYF.

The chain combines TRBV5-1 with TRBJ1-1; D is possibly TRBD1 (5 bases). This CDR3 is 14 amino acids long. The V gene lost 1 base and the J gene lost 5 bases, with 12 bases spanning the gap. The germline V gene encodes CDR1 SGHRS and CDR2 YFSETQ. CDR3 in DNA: TGCGCCAGCAGCTTGTTTGGCAGGGTAACTGAAGCTTTCTTT. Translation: CASSLFGRVTEAFF.

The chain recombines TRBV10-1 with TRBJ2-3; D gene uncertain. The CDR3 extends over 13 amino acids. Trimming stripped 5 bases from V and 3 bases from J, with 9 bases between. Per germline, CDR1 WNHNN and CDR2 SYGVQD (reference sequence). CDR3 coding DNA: TGCGCCAGCAGTCTAAAGGAGACAGATACGCAGTATTTT. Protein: CASSLKETDTQYF.

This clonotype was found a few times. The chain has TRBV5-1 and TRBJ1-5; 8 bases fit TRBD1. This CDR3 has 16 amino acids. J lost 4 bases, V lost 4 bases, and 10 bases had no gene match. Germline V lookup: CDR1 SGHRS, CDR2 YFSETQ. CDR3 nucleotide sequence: TGCGCCAGCAGCCCAGGGGGCGCGAATATGAATCAGCCCCAGCATTTT. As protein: CASSPGGANMNQPQHF.

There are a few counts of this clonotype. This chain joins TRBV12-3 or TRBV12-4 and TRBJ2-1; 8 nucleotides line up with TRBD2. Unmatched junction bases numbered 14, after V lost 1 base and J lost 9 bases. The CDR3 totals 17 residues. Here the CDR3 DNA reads TGTGCCAGCAGTTTAGATCAGTCGGGAGGGCCTTCGGGTGAGCAGTTCTTC. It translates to CASSLDQSGGPSGEQFF.

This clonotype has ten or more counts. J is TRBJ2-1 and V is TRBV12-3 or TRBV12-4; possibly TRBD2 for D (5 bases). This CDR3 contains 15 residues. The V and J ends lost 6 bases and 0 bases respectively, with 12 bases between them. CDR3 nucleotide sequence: TGTGCCAGCAGGCTGAGCGGAAGCTCCTACAATGAGCAGTTCTTC. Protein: CASRLSGSSYNEQFF.

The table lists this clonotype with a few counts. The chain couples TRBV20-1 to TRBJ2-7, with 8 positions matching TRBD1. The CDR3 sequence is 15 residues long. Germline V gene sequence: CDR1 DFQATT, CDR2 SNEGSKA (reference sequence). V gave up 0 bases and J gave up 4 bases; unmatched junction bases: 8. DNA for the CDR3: TGCAGTGCTAGAGACCCCCAGGGGGCCGGGTACGAGCAGTACTTC. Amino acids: CSARDPQGAGYEQYF.

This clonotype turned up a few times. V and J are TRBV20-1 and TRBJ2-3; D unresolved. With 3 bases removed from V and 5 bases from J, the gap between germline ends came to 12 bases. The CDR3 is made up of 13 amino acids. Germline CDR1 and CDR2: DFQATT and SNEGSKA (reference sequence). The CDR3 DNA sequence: TGCAGTGCTAGCCCATGGGGTTTAGATACGCAGTATTTT. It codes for CSASPWGLDTQYF.

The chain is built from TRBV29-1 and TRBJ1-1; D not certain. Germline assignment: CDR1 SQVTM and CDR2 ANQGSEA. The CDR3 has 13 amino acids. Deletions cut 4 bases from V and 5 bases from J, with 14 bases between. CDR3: CSVVSASDTEAFF. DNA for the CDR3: TGCAGCGTTGTCAGTGCCAGTGATACTGAAGCTTTCTTT.

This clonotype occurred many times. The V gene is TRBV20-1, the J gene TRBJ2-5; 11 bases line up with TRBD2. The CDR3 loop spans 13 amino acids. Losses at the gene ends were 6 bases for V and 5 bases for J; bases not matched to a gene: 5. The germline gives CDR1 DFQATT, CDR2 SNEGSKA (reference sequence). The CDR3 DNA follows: TGCAGTGCAGGACTAGCGGGCGGGGAGACCCAGTACTTC. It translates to CSAGLAGGETQYF.